Below are 3 T cell receptor beta chains sequenced from a single sample in a study of cytomegalovirus exposure and HLA in healthy donors. The PCR had 60 Vbeta and 13 Jbeta primers. Profiled with immunoSEQ multiplex PCR; TCRdb holds only in-frame clones, not every one. The sample yields about 150,000 clones, 70% to 80% seen once. Input material: PBMCs. These receptors all stem from a man in his thirties or forties in good health and CMV-seropositive.

The chain's CDR3 is CASSPGFQRPYEQYF. The CDR3 DNA follows: TGTGCCAGCTCACCAGGTTTCCAGCGTCCCTACGAGCAGTACTTC. V and J are TRBV18 and TRBJ2-7; the D is unclear. CDR1 and CDR2 (germline): KGHSH, LQKENI. This CDR3 has 15 residues. The V end was cut by 2 bases, the J end by 2 bases, with 13 bases between.

The V and J genes are TRBV28 and TRBJ2-4; weak D call: TRBD1 (6 bases). The germline gives CDR1 MDHEN, CDR2 SYDVKM. Trimming removed 5 bases from V and 0 bases from J, with 11 bases in between. The CDR3 sequence is 15 residues long. CDR3 DNA sequence: TGTGCCAGCAGTACCCTAGGGGGAGCCAAAAACATTCAGTACTTC. Protein: CASSTLGGAKNIQYF. The full variable domain, completed using reference TRBV28 and TRBJ2-4, is DVKVTQSSRYLVKRTGEKVFLECVQDMDHENMFWYRQDPGLGLRLIYFSYDVKMKEKGDIPEGYSVSREKKERFSLILESASTNQTSMYLCASSTLGGAKNIQYFGAGTRLSVL.

This clone was picked up a small number of times. This chain's CDR3 is CASSLFRTGIEKLFF. Here the CDR3 DNA reads TGTGCCAGCAGCTTATTCCGGACAGGTATTGAAAAACTGTTTTTT. The V and J genes are TRBV7-9 and TRBJ1-4; 7 bases line up with TRBD1. The germline V gene has CDR1 SEHNR and CDR2 FQNEAQ (reference sequence). The CDR3 extends over 15 amino acids. The junction had 7 bases not matched to a gene; V was cut back by 2 bases and J by 7 bases.